The clone carrying this T cell receptor (beta chain) was observed a handful of times. These data belong to a study of identical twins. CDR1 LGHNA and CDR2 YSLEER come from the germline V gene. There are 16 residues in the CDR3. V was cut by 0 bases and J by 2 bases, with 13 bases left in between. Healthy Caucasians provided all donations. cDNA molecules carried unique molecular identifiers, and template switching added a universal primer site. TCRdb processed the 5' RACE reads anew with MiXCR; each CDR3 protein has one entry. Of about 730,000 distinct CDR3 sequences listed, 21% are singletons. The data were also submitted as part of a second study, on T cells expressing NK-cell markers. That report notes: Seven sequenced donors out of eight were HCMV-seropositive, one seronegative.

The sequenced material came from PBMCs. This sequence was found in a woman between 18 and 29 years old in good health. This sequence joins TRBV4-3 and TRBJ2-5, with D perhaps matching TRBD1 (5 bases). This CDR3 is CASSQDWRQYQETQYF. CDR3 DNA sequence: TGCGCCAGCAGCCAAGATTGGCGACAGTATCAAGAGACCCAGTACTTC.